The entry below gives a single T cell receptor (beta chain) sequence along with its context. The protocol was immunoSEQ multiplex PCR, while the TCRdb copy is restricted to in-frame clones and leaves out a portion. Here the sample spans 84,000 or so clones, 85% to 95% being singletons. The data are from a study of technical replicates of blood from a handful of donors. Germline CDR1 is GTSNPN and CDR2 is SVGIG (reference sequence). V lost 2 bases to trimming and J lost 14 bases; unmatched junction nucleotides: 16. CDR3 size: 14 residues. V gene TRBV30 combines with J gene TRBJ2-3, with 7 bases that match TRBD1. The sequence derives from a human donor in good health. The sequencing input was T cells isolated from PBMCs. CDR3 sequence: CAWSSNTGVLDWYF. The CDR3 DNA is TGTGCCTGGAGTTCTAACACAGGGGTCCTAGATTGGTATTTT.